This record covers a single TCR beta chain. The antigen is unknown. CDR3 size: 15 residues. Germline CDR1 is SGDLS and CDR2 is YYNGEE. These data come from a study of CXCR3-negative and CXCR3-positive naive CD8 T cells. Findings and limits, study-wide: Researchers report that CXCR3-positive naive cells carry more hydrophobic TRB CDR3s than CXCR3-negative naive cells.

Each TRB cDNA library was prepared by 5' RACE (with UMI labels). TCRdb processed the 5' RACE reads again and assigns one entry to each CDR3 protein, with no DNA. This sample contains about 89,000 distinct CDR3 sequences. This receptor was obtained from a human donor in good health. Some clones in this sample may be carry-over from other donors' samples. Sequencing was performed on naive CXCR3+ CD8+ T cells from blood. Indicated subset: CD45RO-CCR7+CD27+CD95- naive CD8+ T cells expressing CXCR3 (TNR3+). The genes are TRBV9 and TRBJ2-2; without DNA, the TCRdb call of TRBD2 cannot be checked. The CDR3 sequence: CASSVEALMAGELFF.